A single sample is the source of the 30 T cell receptor beta chains below, sequenced in a study of Graves' ophthalmopathy and Graves' hyperthyroidism. As the template, RNA transcripts were used to amplify TCR beta CDR3 regions. The workflow started with a first-round RT-PCR run with HTBI primers and then moved on to a second-round multiplex PCR. TCRdb re-analysed the multiplex PCR reads in MiXCR, keeping a single row per CDR3 protein. The sample yields some 520,000 distinct CDR3 sequences, under 15% seen once. The material sequenced was blood. These receptors originate from a woman aged 25-40 years with Graves' ophthalmopathy.

This clonotype was recorded at least ten times. The rearrangement uses TRBV20-1 and TRBJ2-7; tentatively, D is TRBD2 (6 bases). V lost 6 bases, J lost 2 bases, and 20 bases lay in between. The CDR3 is 15 amino acids. Germline lookup yields CDR1 DFQATT and CDR2 SNEGSKA (reference sequence). CDR3 DNA sequence: TGCAGTGCCGGAGGGCGGGGAAGGGTCCCCTACGAGCAGTACTTC. This codes for CSAGGRGRVPYEQYF.

This clonotype was seen repeatedly, ten times or more. The chain links TRBV5-1 to TRBJ2-7, with D hard to call. CDR1 SGHRS and CDR2 YFSETQ come from the germline V gene. The CDR3 has 15 amino acids. Trimming cost V 0 bases and J 4 bases, with 14 bases left between them. The CDR3 reads CASSLDGRSGYEQYF. The CDR3 bases are TGCGCCAGCAGCTTGGATGGAAGGTCCGGGTACGAGCAGTACTTC. The whole variable domain, remainder taken from reference TRBV5-1 and TRBJ2-7, is KAGVTQTPRYLIKTRGQQVTLSCSPISGHRSVSWYQQTPGQGLQFLFEYFSETQRNKGNFPGRFSGRQFSNSRSEMNVSTLELGDSALYLCASSLDGRSGYEQYFGPGTRLTVT.

J is TRBJ2-7 and V is TRBV11-2; the D gene is possibly TRBD2 (8 bases). The CDR3 is 18 amino acids. In germline, CDR1 is SGHAT, CDR2 FQNNGV. Trimming shortened V by 4 bases and J by 2 bases, and 24 bases separated the two germline ends. Here the CDR3 DNA reads TGTGCCAGCAGCTACCGGGGGGGTCCGGGACAGTTTACCTACGAGCAGTACTTC. As protein: CASSYRGGPGQFTYEQYF.

The J gene is TRBJ2-3, the V gene TRBV24-1; perhaps D is TRBD1 or TRBD2 (5 bases each). The CDR3 contains 13 residues. Germline assignment: CDR1 KGHDR and CDR2 SFDVKD. V was clipped by 1 base and J by 6 bases, with 7 bases between them. This CDR3 reads CATSDFWGDTQYF. As DNA, the CDR3 is TGTGCCACCAGTGATTTCTGGGGGGATACGCAGTATTTT.

This clonotype occurred many times. The chain employs TRBV12-3 or TRBV12-4 and TRBJ1-1, with D possibly being TRBD1 (5 bases). The V and J ends lost 6 bases and 9 bases respectively, with 14 bases between them. The CDR3 has 12 residues. CDR3 residues: CASSLGEGKAFF. In DNA, the CDR3 is TGTGCCAGCAGCCTCGGAGAGGGGAAAGCTTTCTTT.

This clonotype was seen many times. The V gene is TRBV12-3 or TRBV12-4, the J gene TRBJ1-5; 7 bases line up with TRBD1. The CDR3 has 17 residues. V lost 4 bases to trimming and J lost 0 bases; unmatched junction nucleotides: 9. CDR3 in amino acids: CASSSRTGDYSNQPQHF. CDR3 nucleotide sequence: TGTGCCAGCAGTTCCCGAACAGGGGATTATAGCAATCAGCCCCAGCATTTT.

The table lists this clonotype with a few counts. The chain has TRBV6-1 and TRBJ1-1; D may be TRBD1 (6 bases). Deletions cut 6 bases from V and 3 bases from J, with 14 bases between. This CDR3 comprises 14 residues. The germline V gene has CDR1 MNHNS and CDR2 SASEGT. The CDR3 nucleotides read TGTGCCAGCAGGGTTCGTAGGGGGGACACTGAAGCTTTCTTT. It codes for CASRVRRGDTEAFF.

The chain uses TRBV6-5 and TRBJ1-3; D not certain. Trimming pared 1 base from V and 0 bases from J, leaving 4 bases between. CDR1 is MNHEY and CDR2 is SVGAGI in the germline V gene. CDR3 size: 14 residues. The CDR3 coding sequence is TGTGCCAGCAGTTACTTGGACTCTGGAAACACCATATATTTT. Its translation is CASSYLDSGNTIYF.

This clonotype was counted ten times or more. V and J are TRBV28 and TRBJ2-7; 9 bases are a match to TRBD2. The CDR3 spans 13 residues. V lost 10 bases to trimming and J lost 3 bases; unmatched junction nucleotides: 7. Germline assignment: CDR1 MDHEN and CDR2 SYDVKM. The chain's CDR3 is CATRVSGSYEQYF. CDR3 bases: TGTGCCACCCGGGTTAGCGGGAGCTACGAGCAGTACTTC.

At least ten counts were recorded for this clonotype. The chain recombines TRBV6-1 with TRBJ1-2, with TRBD1 identical over 9 bases. V dropped 7 bases and J dropped 5; count of bases not matched to a gene: 5. There are 13 residues in the CDR3. The V gene's germline CDR1 is MNHNS and CDR2 SASEGT. CDR3 amino acids: CASTGQGGYGYTF. In DNA form, the CDR3 reads TGTGCCAGCACGGGACAGGGCGGATATGGCTACACCTTC.

This clonotype was recorded at least ten times. This rearrangement joins TRBV19 to TRBJ2-2, with D hard to call. The V gene's germline CDR1 is LNHDA and CDR2 SQIVND (reference sequence). The ends were cut back, 1 base at V and 2 bases at J, with 14 bases in the middle. This CDR3 contains 17 residues. The chain's CDR3 is CASSIGSGPLNTGELFF. CDR3 nucleotide sequence: TGTGCCAGTAGTATAGGGTCCGGACCCTTAAACACCGGGGAGCTGTTTTTT.

This clonotype has a count of ten or more. The chain combines TRBV2 with TRBJ2-7; perhaps TRBD2 as D (7 bases). The V end lost 4 bases, the J end lost 7 bases, and 14 bases lay between the germline ends. CDR1 and CDR2 from the germline V gene are SNHLY and FYNNEI. CDR3 length equals 13 residues. The CDR3 here is CASSVQGGGEQYF. The CDR3 DNA is TGTGCCAGCAGTGTTCAAGGGGGGGGTGAGCAGTACTTC.

This clonotype was observed many times. The chain employs TRBV12-3 or TRBV12-4 and TRBJ2-7; possible D gene TRBD1, 6 bases. The ends were cut back, 8 bases at V and 5 bases at J, with 13 bases in the middle. The CDR3 sequence is 12 residues long. This chain's CDR3 is CASCQDSHEQYF. The DNA of the CDR3 is TGTGCCAGCTGTCAGGACAGCCACGAGCAGTACTTC.

This clonotype was seen ten or more times. The genes are TRBV30 and TRBJ1-5; D is ambiguous. There are 13 residues in the CDR3. V was cut by 4 bases and J by 0 bases, with 7 bases left in between. Germline V gene sequence: CDR1 GTSNPN, CDR2 SVGIG (reference sequence). CDR3 residues: CAWKGGSNQPQHF. CDR3 nucleotide sequence: TGTGCCTGGAAAGGAGGTAGCAATCAGCCCCAGCATTTT.

This clonotype has more than one count but fewer than ten. The chain combines TRBV5-6 with TRBJ1-1; 8 positions match TRBD1. V lost 2 bases and J lost 2; bases outside the gene matches: 8. This CDR3 is 16 amino acids long. Germline V gene lookup returns CDR1 SGHDT and CDR2 YYEEEE. This CDR3 is CASSFYQGAGNTEAFF. CDR3 DNA sequence: TGTGCCAGCAGCTTTTATCAGGGGGCCGGTAACACTGAAGCTTTCTTT.

On this clonotype: A read error may explain this, as a much larger clone is one base away. The genes are TRBV13 and TRBJ2-5; no firm D call. The CDR3 covers 14 residues. Germline CDR1 is PRHDT and CDR2 is FYEKMQ (reference sequence). The CDR3 is CAISSHSSQETQYF. The CDR3 nucleotides are TGTGCCATCAGCTCCCATTCTAGCCAAGAGACCCAGTACTTC.

The table lists this clonotype with many counts. The chain employs TRBV6-5 and TRBJ1-1; D ambiguous. Deletions cut 0 bases from V and 0 bases from J, with 5 bases between. Germline V lookup: CDR1 MNHEY, CDR2 SVGAGI. CDR3 size: 14 residues. CDR3: CASSYSPVNTEAFF. In DNA, the CDR3 is TGTGCCAGCAGTTACTCGCCGGTGAACACTGAAGCTTTCTTT.

This clonotype showed up many times. This sequence joins TRBV6-1 and TRBJ1-2, with D perhaps matching TRBD1 (5 bases). The germline CDR1 and CDR2 sequences are MNHNS and SASEGT. V was pared by 8 bases and J by 4 bases, with 11 bases between. CDR3 length: 12 amino acids. CDR3 bases: TGTGCCAGCGGTACAGGCTTCTATGGCTACACCTTC. This encodes CASGTGFYGYTF.

In its sample, this clonotype was seen many times. This chain connects TRBV24-1 to TRBJ2-7, with a tentative D call TRBD1 (5 bases). The CDR3 totals 15 residues. V lost 3 bases and J 2 bases, leaving 13 bases between the germline ends. The germline gives CDR1 KGHDR, CDR2 SFDVKD. CDR3 protein: CATSDTDKGPYEQYF. The CDR3 DNA sequence: TGTGCCACCAGTGATACGGACAAGGGGCCCTACGAGCAGTACTTC.

This clonotype was counted at least ten times. This may be a read error, as it is one base from a much larger clone. The CDR3: CASSLPTGNYGYTF. The CDR3 coding sequence is TGTGCCAGCAGTTTACCGACAGGGAACTATGGCTACACCTTC. The chain combines TRBV28 with TRBJ1-2; TRBD1 aligns across 7 bases. V lost 2 bases to trimming and J lost 2 bases; unmatched junction nucleotides: 2. The CDR3 length is 14 residues. Germline V gene sequence: CDR1 MDHEN, CDR2 SYDVKM.

This clonotype was seen a handful of times. The chain recombines TRBV19 with TRBJ2-6, with a tentative D call TRBD2 (6 bases). CDR3 length equals 14 residues. Deletions cut 8 bases from V and 4 bases from J, with 12 bases between. The germline gives CDR1 LNHDA, CDR2 SQIVND (reference sequence). The CDR3: CASAGSHGANVLTF. CDR3 nucleotide sequence: TGTGCCAGTGCGGGATCTCACGGGGCCAACGTCCTGACTTTC.

This clonotype has a count of ten or more. This chain connects TRBV6-1 to TRBJ2-5, with 9 bases that match TRBD1. With V trimmed by 4 bases and J by 5 bases, 2 bases remained unmatched. The V gene's germline CDR1 is MNHNS and CDR2 SASEGT. The CDR3 is 13 amino acids. In DNA, the CDR3 is TGTGCCAGCAGTGGGACAGGGGACGAGACCCAGTACTTC. Amino acids: CASSGTGDETQYF.

The V call is TRBV6-2 or TRBV6-3, the J call TRBJ2-2; 8 bases map to TRBD2. The CDR3 spans 13 residues. Per the germline V gene, CDR1 is MNHEY and CDR2 is SVGEGT. The V and J ends lost 6 bases and 7 bases, in that order; junction bases with no gene match: 4. The CDR3 reads CASRGLGLGELFF. In DNA, the CDR3 is TGTGCCAGCAGGGGACTAGGTCTCGGGGAGCTGTTTTTT.

This clonotype was counted many times. The chain is built from TRBV27 and TRBJ1-2; the D gene is possibly TRBD1 (5 bases). This CDR3 contains 15 residues. Trimming stripped 2 bases from V and 8 bases from J, with 18 bases between. Germline V gene lookup returns CDR1 MNHEY and CDR2 SMNVEV (reference sequence). The DNA for the CDR3 is TGTGCCAGCAGTTTACGGGGGGAAGGGTTGGGCGGCTACACCTTC. This sequence encodes CASSLRGEGLGGYTF.

The sample holds many counts of this clonotype. V usage is TRBV24-1 and J usage is TRBJ2-2, with D maybe TRBD1 (5 bases). The CDR3 length is 16 residues. Germline V gene data show CDR1 as KGHDR and CDR2 as SFDVKD. V was clipped by 0 bases and J by 7 bases, with 14 bases between them. CDR3 sequence: CATSDLSRAEVGELFF. The CDR3 nucleotides read TGTGCCACCAGTGATTTGTCCAGGGCCGAGGTCGGGGAGCTGTTTTTT.

This clonotype was recorded many times. The chain links TRBV30 to TRBJ2-7, with 8 bases that match TRBD1. The CDR3 sequence is 16 residues long. In germline, CDR1 is GTSNPN, CDR2 SVGIG (reference sequence). V lost 0 bases, J lost 0 bases, and 7 bases stayed unmatched. The CDR3 loop reads CAWSVSVTGDSYEQYF. In DNA form, the CDR3 reads TGTGCCTGGAGTGTATCCGTGACAGGGGACTCCTACGAGCAGTACTTC.

The rearrangement links TRBV20-1 to TRBJ2-5, with 9 bases identical to TRBD2. The CDR3 loop spans 14 amino acids. The trim removed 1 base at V and 5 bases at J, leaving 5 bases unmatched. CDR1 is DFQATT and CDR2 is SNEGSKA in the germline V gene (reference sequence). DNA of the CDR3: TGCAGTGCTAGAGTAGCGGGAGATAGGGAGACCCAGTACTTC. It yields the protein CSARVAGDRETQYF.

This clonotype has more than one count but fewer than ten. The chain joins TRBV7-9 to TRBJ2-7; D is perhaps TRBD1 or TRBD2 (6 bases each). Germline V CDR1 and CDR2: SEHNR, FQNEAQ (reference sequence). The CDR3 runs 11 residues. V gave up 4 bases and J gave up 12 bases, with 13 bases separating them. CDR3 residues: CASSSGAVGYF. The DNA of the CDR3 is TGTGCCAGCAGCTCGGGGGCGGTAGGGTACTTC.

At least ten counts were recorded for this clonotype. The chain couples TRBV7-9 to TRBJ1-2, with unresolved D. The V end lost 5 bases, the J end lost 8 bases, and 18 bases lay between the germline ends. The germline CDR1 and CDR2 sequences are SEHNR and FQNEAQ (reference sequence). The CDR3 is 14 amino acids. Written as DNA, the CDR3 is TGTGCCAGCAGCCCCCGGATGGGCTCAGGCGGCTACACCTTC. This sequence encodes CASSPRMGSGGYTF.

For this clonotype: This may arise from a read error, as a much more abundant clone is one base away. This sequence joins TRBV5-1 and TRBJ1-2, with a tentative D call TRBD1 (5 bases). This CDR3 contains 14 residues. Germline CDR1 and CDR2: SGHRS and YFSETQ. CDR3 sequence (DNA): TGCCCCATCAGCTCCGGGACGGGAAACTATGGCTACACCTTC. This codes for CPISSGTGNYGYTF.